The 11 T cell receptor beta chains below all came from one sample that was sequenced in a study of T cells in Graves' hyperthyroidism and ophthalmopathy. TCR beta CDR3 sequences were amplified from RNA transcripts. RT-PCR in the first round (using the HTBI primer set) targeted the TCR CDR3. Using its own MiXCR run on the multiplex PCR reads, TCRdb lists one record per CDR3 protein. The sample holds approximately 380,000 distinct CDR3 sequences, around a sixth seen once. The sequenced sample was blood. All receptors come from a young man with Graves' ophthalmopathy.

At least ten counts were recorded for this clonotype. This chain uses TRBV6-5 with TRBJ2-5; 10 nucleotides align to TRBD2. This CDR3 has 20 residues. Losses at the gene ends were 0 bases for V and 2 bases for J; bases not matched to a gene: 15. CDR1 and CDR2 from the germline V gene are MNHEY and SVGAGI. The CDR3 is CASSYSMAVAGGTGQETQYF. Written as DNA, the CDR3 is TGTGCCAGCAGTTACTCGATGGCGGTAGCGGGGGGTACGGGACAAGAGACCCAGTACTTC.

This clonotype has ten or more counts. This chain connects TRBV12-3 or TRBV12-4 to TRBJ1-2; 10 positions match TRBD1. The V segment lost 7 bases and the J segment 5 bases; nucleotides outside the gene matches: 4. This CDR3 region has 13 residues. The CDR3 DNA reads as TGTGCCAGCACCGAGGACAGGGGGTATGGCTACACCTTC. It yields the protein CASTEDRGYGYTF.

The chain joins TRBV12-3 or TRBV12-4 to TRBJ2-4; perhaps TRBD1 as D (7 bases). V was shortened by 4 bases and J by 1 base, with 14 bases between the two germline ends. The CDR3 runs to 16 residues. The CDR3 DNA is TGTGCCAGCAGTTCCAGGGGGGACCGGGCCAAAAACATTCAGTACTTC. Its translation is CASSSRGDRAKNIQYF.

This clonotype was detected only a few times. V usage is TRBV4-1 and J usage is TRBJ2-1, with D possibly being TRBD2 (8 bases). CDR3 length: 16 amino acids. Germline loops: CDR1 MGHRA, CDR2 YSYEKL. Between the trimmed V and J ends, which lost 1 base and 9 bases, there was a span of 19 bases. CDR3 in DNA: TGCGCCAGCAGCCAAGTAGACAGGGCCGGGGGGGGTGAGCAGTTCTTC. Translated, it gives CASSQVDRAGGGEQFF.

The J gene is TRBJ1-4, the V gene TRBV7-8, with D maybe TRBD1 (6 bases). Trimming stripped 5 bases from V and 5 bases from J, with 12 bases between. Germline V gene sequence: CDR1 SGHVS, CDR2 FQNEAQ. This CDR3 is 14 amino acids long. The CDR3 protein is CASSPPQGNEKLFF. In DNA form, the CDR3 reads TGTGCCAGCAGCCCCCCCCAGGGGAATGAAAAACTGTTTTTT.

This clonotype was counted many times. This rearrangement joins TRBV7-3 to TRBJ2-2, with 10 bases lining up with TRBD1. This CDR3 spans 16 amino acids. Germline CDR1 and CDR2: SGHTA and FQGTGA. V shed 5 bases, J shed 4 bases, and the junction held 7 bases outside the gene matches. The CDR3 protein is CASSLRQGAGTGELFF. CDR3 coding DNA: TGTGCCAGCAGCCTCCGACAGGGGGCCGGCACCGGGGAGCTGTTTTTT.

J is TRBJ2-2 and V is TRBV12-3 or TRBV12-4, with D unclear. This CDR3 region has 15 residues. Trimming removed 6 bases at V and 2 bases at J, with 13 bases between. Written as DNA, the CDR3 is TGTGCCAGCAGGTTACAGAATTTAAACACCGGGGAGCTGTTTTTT. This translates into CASRLQNLNTGELFF.

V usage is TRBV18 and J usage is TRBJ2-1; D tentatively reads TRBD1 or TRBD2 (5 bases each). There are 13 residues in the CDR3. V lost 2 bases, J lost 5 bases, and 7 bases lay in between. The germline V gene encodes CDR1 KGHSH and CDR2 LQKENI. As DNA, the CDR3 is TGTGCCAGCTCACCAAGGGGAGACAATGAGCAGTTCTTC. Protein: CASSPRGDNEQFF.

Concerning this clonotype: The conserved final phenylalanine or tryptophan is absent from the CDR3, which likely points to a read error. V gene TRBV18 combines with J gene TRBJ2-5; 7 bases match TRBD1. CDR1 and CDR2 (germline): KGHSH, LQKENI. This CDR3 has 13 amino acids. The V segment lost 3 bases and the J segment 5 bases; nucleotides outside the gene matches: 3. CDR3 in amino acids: CASSPTGKETQYL. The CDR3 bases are TGTGCCAGCTCACCGACAGGGAAGGAGACCCAGTACCTC.

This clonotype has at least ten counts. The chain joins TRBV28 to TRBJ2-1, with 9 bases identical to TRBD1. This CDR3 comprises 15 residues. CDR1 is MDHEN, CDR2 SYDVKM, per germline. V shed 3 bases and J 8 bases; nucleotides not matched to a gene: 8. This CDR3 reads CASSFRDRVLDEQFF. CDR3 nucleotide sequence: TGTGCCAGCAGTTTCCGGGACAGGGTTTTAGATGAGCAGTTCTTC.

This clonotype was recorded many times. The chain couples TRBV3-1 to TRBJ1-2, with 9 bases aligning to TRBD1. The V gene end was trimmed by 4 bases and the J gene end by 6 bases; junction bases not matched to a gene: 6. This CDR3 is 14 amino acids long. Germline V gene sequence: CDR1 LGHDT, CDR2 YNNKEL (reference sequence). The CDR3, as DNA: TGTGCCAGCAGCCGTACCACAGGGGGCGATGGCTACACCTTC. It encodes CASSRTTGGDGYTF.